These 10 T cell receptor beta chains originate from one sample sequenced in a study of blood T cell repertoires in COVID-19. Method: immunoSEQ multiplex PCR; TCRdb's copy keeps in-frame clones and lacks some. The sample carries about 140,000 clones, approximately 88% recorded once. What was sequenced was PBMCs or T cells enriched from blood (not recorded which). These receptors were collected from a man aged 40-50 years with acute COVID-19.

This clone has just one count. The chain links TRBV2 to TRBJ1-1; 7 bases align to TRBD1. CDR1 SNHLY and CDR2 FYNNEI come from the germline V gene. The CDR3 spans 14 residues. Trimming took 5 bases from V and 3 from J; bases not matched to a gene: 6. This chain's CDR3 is CASSLRQGYTEAFF. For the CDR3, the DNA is TGTGCCAGCAGTTTAAGACAGGGTTACACTGAAGCTTTCTTT.

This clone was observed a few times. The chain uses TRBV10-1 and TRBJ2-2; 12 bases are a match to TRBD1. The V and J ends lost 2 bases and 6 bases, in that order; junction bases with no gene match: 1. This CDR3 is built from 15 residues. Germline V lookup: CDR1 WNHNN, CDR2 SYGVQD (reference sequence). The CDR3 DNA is TGCGCCAGCAGTGAGGGGACAGGGGGCTCCGGGGAGCTGTTTTTT. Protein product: CASSEGTGGSGELFF.

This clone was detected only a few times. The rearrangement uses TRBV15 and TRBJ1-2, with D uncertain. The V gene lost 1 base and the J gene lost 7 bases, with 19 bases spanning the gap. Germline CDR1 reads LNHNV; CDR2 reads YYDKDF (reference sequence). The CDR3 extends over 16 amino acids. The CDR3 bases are TGTGCCACCAGCAGAGGGACTCTAAGAGAGGAGCGTGGCTACACCTTC. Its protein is CATSRGTLREERGYTF.

The chain's CDR3 is CASSSWDIRNTIYF. In DNA, the CDR3 is TGTGCCAGCAGCTCCTGGGACATCAGAAACACCATATATTTT. The chain has TRBV21-1 and TRBJ1-3; TRBD1 is taken as the D call from the table, unchecked against the DNA. TRBV21-1 is classified as a pseudogene. The CDR3 totals 14 residues.

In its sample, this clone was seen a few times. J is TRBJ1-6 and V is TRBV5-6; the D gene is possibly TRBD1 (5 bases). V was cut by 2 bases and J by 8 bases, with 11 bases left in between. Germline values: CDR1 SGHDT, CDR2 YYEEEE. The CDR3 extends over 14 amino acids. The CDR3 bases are TGTGCCAGCAGCTTACGGACAAACTATTCACCCCTCCACTTT. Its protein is CASSLRTNYSPLHF.

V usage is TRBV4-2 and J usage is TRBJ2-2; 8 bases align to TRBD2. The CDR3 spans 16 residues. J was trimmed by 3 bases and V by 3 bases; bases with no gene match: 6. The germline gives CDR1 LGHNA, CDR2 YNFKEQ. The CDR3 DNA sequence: TGTGCCAGCAGCCACCAGCGGGGGTTAGACACCGGGGAGCTGTTTTTT. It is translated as CASSHQRGLDTGELFF.

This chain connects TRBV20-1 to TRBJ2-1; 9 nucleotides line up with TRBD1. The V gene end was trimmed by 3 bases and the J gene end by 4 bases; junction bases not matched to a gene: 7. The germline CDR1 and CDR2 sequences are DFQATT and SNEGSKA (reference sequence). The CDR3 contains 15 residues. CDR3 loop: CSASAGQGGYNEQFF. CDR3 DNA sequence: TGCAGTGCTAGTGCGGGACAGGGAGGGTACAATGAGCAGTTCTTC.

The CDR3 nucleotides read TGTGCCAGCAGTGGAAACAGGGTGGAGACCCAGTACTTC. It specifies CASSGNRVETQYF. The chain joins TRBV2 to TRBJ2-5; D is perhaps TRBD1 (6 bases). The germline V gene encodes CDR1 SNHLY and CDR2 FYNNEI. This CDR3 is 13 amino acids long. Trimming removed 4 bases at V and 5 bases at J, with 11 bases between.

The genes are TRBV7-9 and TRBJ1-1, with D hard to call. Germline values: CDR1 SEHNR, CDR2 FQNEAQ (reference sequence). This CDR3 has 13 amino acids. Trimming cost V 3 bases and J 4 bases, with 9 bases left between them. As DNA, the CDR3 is TGTGCCAGCAGCTTCGCGGGGAGCACTGAAGCTTTCTTT. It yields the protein CASSFAGSTEAFF.

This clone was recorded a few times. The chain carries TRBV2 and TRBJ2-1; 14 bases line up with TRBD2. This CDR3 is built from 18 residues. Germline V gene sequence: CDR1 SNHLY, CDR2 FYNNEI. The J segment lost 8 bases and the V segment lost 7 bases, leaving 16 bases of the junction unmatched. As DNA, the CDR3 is TGTGCCAGCACTGGGGGGACTAGCGGGAGTCGACTGTACGATGAGCAGTTCTTC. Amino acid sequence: CASTGGTSGSRLYDEQFF.